The rows below give T cell receptor beta chains drawn from one sample of a study of T cell changes during pregnancy in multiple sclerosis. Libraries were prepared by immunoSEQ multiplex PCR; TCRdb keeps only in-frame clonotypes and omits some of them. The sample records 42,000 or so clones, 85% to 95% being singletons. The source was CD4+ T cells from peripheral blood mononuclear cells, collected after pregnancy. The receptors were sampled from a female donor with multiple sclerosis, enrolled in a pregnancy study. The CDR3 runs from the conserved cysteine through the conserved F or W. The D gene is left open where the match is weak. Clone size is not always given. Where it is, it says once, few, many or a class for expanded clones.

V: TRBV6-1
D: -
length: 13
J: TRBJ1-2
size: -
CDR3: CASRVEGRGGYTF
DNA: TGTGCCAGCAGGGTGGAAGGGAGGGGTGGCTACACCTTC

V: TRBV7-2
D: TRBD2
length: 16
J: TRBJ2-7
size: few
CDR3: CASSFDSGARTYEQYF
DNA: TGTGCCAGCAGCTTCGATAGCGGGGCTCGAACCTACGAGCAGTACTTC

V: TRBV5-4
D: -
length: 13
J: TRBJ1-2
size: -
CDR3: CASSGGGHGGYTF
DNA: TGTGCCAGCAGCGGGGGGGGGCACGGTGGCTACACCTTC

V: TRBV12-5
D: -
length: 17
J: TRBJ1-5
size: -
CDR3: CASGLVLDRDSNQPQHF
DNA: TGTGCTAGTGGTTTGGTACTGGACAGAGATAGCAATCAGCCCCAGCATTTT

V: TRBV30
D: -
length: 11
J: TRBJ1-1
size: -
CDR3: CAWSPGGAPLF
DNA: TGTGCCTGGAGCCCGGGGGGTGCTCCCCTTTTT

V: TRBV7-7
D: -
length: 13
J: TRBJ1-5
size: -
CDR3: CASSPDTNQPQHF
DNA: TGTGCTAGCAGCCCGGACACCAATCAGCCCCAGCATTTT

V: TRBV6-1
D: -
length: 14
J: TRBJ2-7
size: -
CDR3: CASSEPGRTYEQYF
DNA: TGTGCCAGCAGTGAACCCGGGAGAACCTACGAGCAGTACTTC

V: TRBV5-5
D: -
length: 13
J: TRBJ1-5
size: -
CDR3: CASSGRSNQPQHF
DNA: TGTGCCAGCAGCGGGCGTAGCAATCAGCCCCAGCATTTT

V: TRBV7-6
D: TRBD2
length: 17
J: TRBJ2-5
size: once
CDR3: CASSPTAGAGAQETQYF
DNA: TGTGCCAGCAGCCCCACAGCGGGGGCGGGGGCACAAGAGACCCAGTACTTC

V: TRBV5-1
D: -
length: 15
J: TRBJ2-7
size: -
CDR3: CASSFSAGAFYEQYF
DNA: TGCGCCAGCAGCTTCAGCGCGGGGGCCTTCTACGAGCAGTACTTC

V: TRBV5-6
D: TRBD2
length: 15
J: TRBJ2-1
size: once
CDR3: CASSRPASGGNEQFF
DNA: TGTGCCAGCAGCCGCCCAGCTAGCGGGGGCAATGAGCAGTTCTTC

V: TRBV6-1
D: -
length: 16
J: TRBJ1-3
size: -
CDR3: CASSEVGHFSGNTIYF
DNA: TGTGCCAGCAGTGAAGTGGGACACTTCTCTGGAAACACCATATATTTT

V: TRBV6-4
D: -
length: 14
J: TRBJ2-3
size: -
CDR3: CASSPDLSTDTQYF
DNA: TGTGCCAGCAGTCCGGACTTAAGCACAGATACGCAGTATTTT

V: TRBV5-1
D: TRBD1
length: 16
J: TRBJ1-1
size: -
CDR3: CASSLAWRQGFTEAFF
DNA: TGCGCCAGCAGCTTGGCCTGGCGACAGGGATTCACTGAAGCTTTCTTT

V: TRBV30
D: -
length: 12
J: TRBJ2-3
size: once
CDR3: CAWSIFIDTQYF
DNA: TGTGCCTGGAGTATTTTTATCGATACGCAGTATTTT

V: TRBV11-3
D: TRBD1
length: 14
J: TRBJ2-2
size: -
CDR3: CASSEGQSTGELFF
DNA: TGTGCCAGCAGCGAGGGACAGTCCACCGGGGAGCTGTTTTTT

V: TRBV21-1
D: -
length: 18
J: TRBJ1-4
size: -
CDR3: CASSPGEGQRPLNEKLFF
DNA: TGTGCCAGCAGCCCCGGTGAGGGACAGAGACCGCTTAATGAAAAACTGTTTTTT

V: TRBV10-3
D: -
length: 15
J: TRBJ2-3
size: -
CDR3: CAIRVTGGGADTQYF
DNA: TGTGCCATCAGAGTAACAGGGGGAGGGGCAGATACGCAGTATTTT

V: TRBV6-1
D: TRBD1
length: 14
J: TRBJ1-1
size: -
CDR3: CASSDRGTNTEAFF
DNA: TGTGCCAGCAGCGACAGGGGGACAAACACTGAAGCTTTCTTT

V: TRBV25-1
D: -
length: 13
J: TRBJ1-1
size: -
CDR3: CASRNGGNTEAFF
DNA: TGTGCCAGCAGGAACGGCGGTAACACTGAAGCTTTCTTT

V: TRBV7-9
D: -
length: 14
J: TRBJ1-6
size: -
CDR3: CASSPQTSDSPLHF
DNA: TGTGCCAGCAGCCCCCAAACCAGCGATTCACCCCTCCACTTT

V: TRBV6-1
D: TRBD2
length: 15
J: TRBJ2-7
size: -
CDR3: CASSEVPGGSYEQYF
DNA: TGTGCCAGCAGTGAAGTGCCGGGGGGCTCCTACGAGCAGTACTTC

V: TRBV5-1
D: -
length: 14
J: TRBJ1-1
size: -
CDR3: CASSLQGRGTEAFF
DNA: TGCGCCAGCAGCCTACAGGGTAGAGGGACTGAAGCTTTCTTT

V: TRBV27
D: -
length: 15
J: TRBJ2-4
size: once
CDR3: CASSSNARTENIQYF
DNA: TGTGCCAGCAGTTCCAATGCCAGGACAGAAAACATTCAGTACTTC

V: TRBV7-3
D: TRBD2
length: 15
J: TRBJ2-1
size: -
CDR3: CASSLNSGGLDEQFF
DNA: TGTGCCAGCAGCCTTAATAGCGGGGGGCTCGATGAGCAGTTCTTC

V: TRBV9
D: -
length: 14
J: TRBJ1-6
size: -
CDR3: CASSVGTPLSPLHF
DNA: TGTGCCAGCAGCGTGGGGACACCCTTATCACCCCTCCACTTT

V: TRBV6-6
D: TRBD1
length: 15
J: TRBJ2-1
size: once
CDR3: CASSSDRGAHNEQFF
DNA: TGTGCCAGCAGCTCGGACAGGGGGGCGCACAATGAGCAGTTCTTC

V: TRBV2
D: -
length: 15
J: TRBJ2-2
size: -
CDR3: CASSEDESNTGELFF
DNA: TGTGCCAGCAGTGAAGACGAGAGTAACACCGGGGAGCTGTTTTTT

V: TRBV6-1
D: -
length: 16
J: TRBJ1-1
size: -
CDR3: CASSEVKGHENTEAFF
DNA: TGTGCCAGCAGTGAAGTCAAGGGACATGAGAACACTGAAGCTTTCTTT

V: TRBV7-9
D: TRBD2
length: 13
J: TRBJ2-1
size: -
CDR3: CASSLAGSNEQFF
DNA: TGTGCCAGCAGCCTAGCGGGGAGCAATGAGCAGTTCTTC

V: TRBV11-2
D: -
length: 13
J: TRBJ2-1
size: -
CDR3: CASSLGPPNEQFF
DNA: TGTGCCAGCAGCTTAGGTCCCCCGAATGAGCAGTTCTTC

V: TRBV5-1
D: -
length: 16
J: TRBJ2-6
size: -
CDR3: CASSLDPTSGANVLTF
DNA: TGCGCCAGCAGCTTGGATCCAACTTCTGGGGCCAACGTCCTGACTTTC

V: TRBV13
D: TRBD2
length: 18
J: TRBJ2-2
size: -
CDR3: CASSLGRLAGPNTGELFF
DNA: TGTGCCAGCAGCTTAGGTAGACTAGCGGGGCCGAACACCGGGGAGCTGTTTTTT

V: TRBV7-6
D: TRBD2
length: 16
J: TRBJ2-3
size: -
CDR3: CASSSGTSGGANTQYF
DNA: TGTGCCAGCAGCTCCGGGACTAGCGGGGGGGCAAACACGCAGTATTTT

V: TRBV7-9
D: TRBD1
length: 18
J: TRBJ1-4
size: -
CDR3: CASSSLQGAGLLGEKLFF
DNA: TGTGCCAGCAGCTCACTACAGGGGGCAGGTCTTCTAGGTGAAAAACTGTTTTTT

V: TRBV4-1
D: TRBD1
length: 18
J: TRBJ2-4
size: -
CDR3: CASSLGGQGAIAKNIQYF
DNA: TGCGCCAGCAGCCTGGGGGGACAGGGGGCTATAGCCAAAAACATTCAGTACTTC

V: TRBV11-2
D: TRBD2
length: 15
J: TRBJ2-5
size: -
CDR3: CASSPSASGVETQYF
DNA: TGTGCCAGCAGCCCTAGTGCTAGCGGGGTGGAGACCCAGTACTTC

V: TRBV7-3
D: TRBD2
length: 16
J: TRBJ2-5
size: -
CDR3: CASSLDAAGGPGTQYF
DNA: TGTGCCAGCAGCTTAGACGCGGCGGGGGGGCCTGGGACCCAGTACTTC

V: TRBV9
D: TRBD2
length: 15
J: TRBJ2-7
size: -
CDR3: CASSGRKRGTYEQYF
DNA: TGTGCCAGCAGCGGGAGGAAGCGGGGCACCTACGAGCAGTACTTC

V: TRBV29-1
D: -
length: 12
J: TRBJ1-5
size: -
CDR3: CSVTSSNQPQHF
DNA: TGCAGCGTTACGAGTAGCAATCAGCCCCAGCATTTT

V: TRBV27
D: -
length: 15
J: TRBJ1-5
size: -
CDR3: CASSPTDSFNQPQHF
DNA: TGTGCCAGCAGTCCCACGGACAGTTTCAATCAGCCCCAGCATTTT

V: TRBV13
D: TRBD1
length: 16
J: TRBJ1-1
size: -
CDR3: CASSLGGQGGNTEAFF
DNA: TGTGCCAGCAGCTTAGGGGGACAGGGTGGGAACACTGAAGCTTTCTTT

V: TRBV27
D: -
length: 12
J: TRBJ2-7
size: -
CDR3: CASSSSAYEQYF
DNA: TGTGCCAGCAGTTCCTCAGCCTACGAGCAGTACTTC

V: TRBV18
D: TRBD1
length: 16
J: TRBJ2-7
size: once
CDR3: CASSRTGVSLWNEQYF
DNA: TGTGCCAGCTCCCGCACAGGGGTGTCGTTGTGGAACGAGCAGTACTTC

V: TRBV7-9
D: TRBD2
length: 13
J: TRBJ2-5
size: -
CDR3: CAGGRGGLETQYF
DNA: TGTGCTGGGGGCCGGGGGGGCCTGGAGACCCAGTACTTC

V: TRBV18
D: -
length: 14
J: TRBJ2-7
size: -
CDR3: CASSPLEGSYEQYF
DNA: TGTGCCAGCTCACCTCTCGAGGGCTCCTACGAGCAGTACTTC

V: TRBV30
D: -
length: 15
J: TRBJ2-7
size: -
CDR3: CAWSGGSRSTYEQYF
DNA: TGTGCCTGGAGCGGCGGTTCAAGATCTACCTACGAGCAGTACTTC

V: TRBV7-2
D: -
length: 13
J: TRBJ1-5
size: few
CDR3: CASSPEAYQPQHF
DNA: TGTGCCAGCAGCCCAGAGGCGTATCAGCCCCAGCATTTT

V: TRBV7-9
D: -
length: 17
J: TRBJ1-1
size: -
CDR3: CASSLVPGVVANTEAFF
DNA: TGTGCCAGCAGCTTAGTCCCAGGGGTAGTGGCGAACACTGAAGCTTTCTTT

V: TRBV14
D: -
length: 15
J: TRBJ2-5
size: -
CDR3: CASSRVAVLQETQYF
DNA: TGTGCCAGCAGCCGGGTAGCGGTGCTACAAGAGACCCAGTACTTC

V: TRBV5-8
D: -
length: 16
J: TRBJ1-2
size: -
CDR3: CASSLSARTAMYGYTF
DNA: TGTGCCAGCAGCTTGAGTGCCAGAACAGCTATGTATGGCTACACCTTC

V: TRBV5-1
D: -
length: 14
J: TRBJ1-1
size: -
CDR3: CASSLTGGEFQAFF
DNA: TGCGCCAGCAGCTTAACGGGGGGCGAGTTTCAAGCTTTCTTT

V: TRBV7-9
D: -
length: 15
J: TRBJ1-3
size: -
CDR3: CASSSQGVYGNTIYF
DNA: TGTGCCAGCAGTTCCCAGGGCGTTTACGGAAACACCATATATTTT

V: TRBV5-1
D: -
length: 14
J: TRBJ1-5
size: -
CDR3: CASSLGAGVAPQHF
DNA: TGCGCCAGCAGCTTGGGGGCAGGGGTGGCGCCCCAGCATTTT

V: TRBV7-9
D: TRBD1
length: 14
J: TRBJ1-1
size: once
CDR3: CASSFPYRGAEAFF
DNA: TGTGCCAGCAGCTTTCCTTACAGGGGCGCTGAAGCTTTCTTT